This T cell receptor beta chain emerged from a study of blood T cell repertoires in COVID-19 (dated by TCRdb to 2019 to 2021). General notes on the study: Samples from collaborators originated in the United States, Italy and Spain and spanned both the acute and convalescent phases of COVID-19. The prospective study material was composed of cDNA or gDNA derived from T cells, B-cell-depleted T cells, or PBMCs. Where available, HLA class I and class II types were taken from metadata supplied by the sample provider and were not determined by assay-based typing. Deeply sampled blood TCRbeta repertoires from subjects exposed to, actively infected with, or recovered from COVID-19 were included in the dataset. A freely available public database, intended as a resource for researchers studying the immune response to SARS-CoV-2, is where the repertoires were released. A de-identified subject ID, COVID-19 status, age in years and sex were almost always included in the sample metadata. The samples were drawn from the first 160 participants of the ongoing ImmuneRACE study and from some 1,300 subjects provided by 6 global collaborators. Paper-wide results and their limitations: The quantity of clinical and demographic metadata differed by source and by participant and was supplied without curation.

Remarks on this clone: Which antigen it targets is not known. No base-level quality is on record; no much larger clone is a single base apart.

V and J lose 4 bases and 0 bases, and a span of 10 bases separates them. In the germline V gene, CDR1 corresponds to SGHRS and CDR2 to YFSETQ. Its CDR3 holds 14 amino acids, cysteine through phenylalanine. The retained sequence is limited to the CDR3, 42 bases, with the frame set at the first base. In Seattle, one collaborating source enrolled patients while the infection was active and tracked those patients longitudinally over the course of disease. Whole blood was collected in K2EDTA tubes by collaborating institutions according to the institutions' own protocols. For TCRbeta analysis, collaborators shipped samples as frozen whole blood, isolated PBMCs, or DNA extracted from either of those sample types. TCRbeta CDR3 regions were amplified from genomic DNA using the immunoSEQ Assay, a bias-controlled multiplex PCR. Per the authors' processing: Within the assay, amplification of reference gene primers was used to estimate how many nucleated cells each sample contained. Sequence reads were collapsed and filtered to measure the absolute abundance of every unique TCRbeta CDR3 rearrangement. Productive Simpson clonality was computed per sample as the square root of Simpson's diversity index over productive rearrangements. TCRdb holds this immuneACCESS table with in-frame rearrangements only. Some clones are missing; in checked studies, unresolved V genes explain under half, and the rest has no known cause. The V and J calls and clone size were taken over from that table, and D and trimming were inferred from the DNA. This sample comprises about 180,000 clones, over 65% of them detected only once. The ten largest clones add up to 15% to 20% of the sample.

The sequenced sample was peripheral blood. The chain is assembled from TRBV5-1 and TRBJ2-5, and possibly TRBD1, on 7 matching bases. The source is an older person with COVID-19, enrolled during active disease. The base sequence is TGCGCCAGCAGCGGCAGGGGGGACCAAGAGACCCAGTACTTC. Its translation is CASSGRGDQETQYF.